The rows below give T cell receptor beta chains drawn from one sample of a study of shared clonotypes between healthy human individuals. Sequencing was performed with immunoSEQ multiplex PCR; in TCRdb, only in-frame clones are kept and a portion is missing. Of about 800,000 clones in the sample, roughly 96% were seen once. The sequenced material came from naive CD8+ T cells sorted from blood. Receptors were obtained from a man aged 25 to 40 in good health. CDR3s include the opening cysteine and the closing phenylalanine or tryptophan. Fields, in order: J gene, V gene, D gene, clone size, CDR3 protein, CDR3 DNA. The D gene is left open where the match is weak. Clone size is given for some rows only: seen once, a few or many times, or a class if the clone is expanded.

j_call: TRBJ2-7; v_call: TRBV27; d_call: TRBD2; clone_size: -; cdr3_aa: CASSWGLAGAYEQYF; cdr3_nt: TGTGCCAGCAGTTGGGGACTAGCGGGAGCTTACGAGCAGTACTTC
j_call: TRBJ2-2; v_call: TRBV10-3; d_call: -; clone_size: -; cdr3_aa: CAIGTYSGELFF; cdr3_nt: TGTGCCATTGGGACTTATTCCGGGGAGCTGTTTTTT
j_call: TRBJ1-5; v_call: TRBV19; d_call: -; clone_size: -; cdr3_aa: CASSIGPVLFNQPQHF; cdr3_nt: TGTGCCAGTAGTATTGGGCCGGTTCTGTTCAATCAGCCCCAGCATTTT
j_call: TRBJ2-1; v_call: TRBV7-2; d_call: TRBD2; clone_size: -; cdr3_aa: CASSLGGLAGGPNTFF; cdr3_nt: TGTGCCAGCAGCTTAGGGGGACTAGCGGGAGGGCCGAACACGTTCTTC
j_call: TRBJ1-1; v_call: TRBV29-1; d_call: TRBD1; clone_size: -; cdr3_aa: CSVGGQGVTYTEAFF; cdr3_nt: TGCAGCGTTGGGGGACAGGGGGTTACGTACACTGAAGCTTTCTTT
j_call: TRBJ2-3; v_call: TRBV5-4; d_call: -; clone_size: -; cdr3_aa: CASSWGRDTQYF; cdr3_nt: TGTGCCAGCAGCTGGGGGCGGGATACGCAGTATTTT
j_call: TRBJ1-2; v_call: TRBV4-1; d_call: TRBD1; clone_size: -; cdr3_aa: CASSRPTGRQDYGYTF; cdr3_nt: TGCGCCAGCAGCCGTCCGACAGGGCGGCAGGACTATGGCTACACCTTC
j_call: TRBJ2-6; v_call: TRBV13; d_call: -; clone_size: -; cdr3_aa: CASSLGGAGANVLTF; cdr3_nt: TGTGCCAGCAGCTTAGGAGGGGCTGGGGCCAACGTCCTGACTTTC
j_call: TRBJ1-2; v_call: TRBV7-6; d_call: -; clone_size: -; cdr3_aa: CASSLRAGDGALYGYTF; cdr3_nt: TGTGCCAGCAGCTTACGGGCAGGGGATGGAGCCTTATATGGCTACACCTTC
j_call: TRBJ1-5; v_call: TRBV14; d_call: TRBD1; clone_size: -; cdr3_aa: CASNQGAAGNQPQHF; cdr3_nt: TGTGCCAGCAACCAGGGGGCGGCGGGCAATCAGCCCCAGCATTTT
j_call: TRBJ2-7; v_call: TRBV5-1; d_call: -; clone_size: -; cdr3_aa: CASSLRKPYEQYF; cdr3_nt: TGCGCCAGCAGCTTACGGAAACCGTACGAGCAGTACTTC
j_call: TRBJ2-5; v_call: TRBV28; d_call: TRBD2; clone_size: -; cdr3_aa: CASIPRGEETQYF; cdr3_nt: TGTGCCAGCATTCCCCGGGGGGAAGAGACCCAGTACTTC
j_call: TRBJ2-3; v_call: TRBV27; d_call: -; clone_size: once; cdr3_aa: CASSPRTDTQYF; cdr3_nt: TGTGCCAGCAGTCCGCGGACAGATACGCAGTATTTT
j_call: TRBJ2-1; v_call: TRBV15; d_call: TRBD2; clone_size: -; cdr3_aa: CATSRPASGSGEQFF; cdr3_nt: TGTGCCACCAGCAGACCCGCTAGCGGGAGCGGTGAGCAGTTCTTC
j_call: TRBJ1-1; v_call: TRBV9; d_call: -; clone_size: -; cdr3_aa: CASSGLTGPRDTEAFF; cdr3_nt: TGTGCCAGCAGCGGCCTCACCGGACCCAGGGACACTGAAGCTTTCTTT
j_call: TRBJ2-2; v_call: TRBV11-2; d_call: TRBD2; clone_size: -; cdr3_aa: CASSPGRTGPGELFF; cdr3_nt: TGTGCCAGCAGCCCCGGGAGGACCGGGCCCGGGGAGCTGTTTTTT
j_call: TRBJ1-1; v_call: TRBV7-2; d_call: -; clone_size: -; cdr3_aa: CASSSSTTGNTEAFF; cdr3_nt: TGTGCCAGCAGCTCTAGCACGACAGGGAACACTGAAGCTTTCTTT
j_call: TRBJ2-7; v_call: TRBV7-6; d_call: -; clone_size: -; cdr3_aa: CASSPGPYEQYF; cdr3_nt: TGTGCCAGCAGCCCGGGACCGTACGAGCAGTACTTC
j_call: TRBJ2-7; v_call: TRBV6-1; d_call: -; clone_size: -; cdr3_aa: CASSEGGPYEQYF; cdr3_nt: TGTGCCAGCAGTGAAGGCGGCCCCTACGAGCAGTACTTC
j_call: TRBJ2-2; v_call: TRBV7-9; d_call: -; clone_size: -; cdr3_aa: CATQISGTNTGELFF; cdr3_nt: TGTGCCACTCAAATTAGCGGAACGAACACCGGGGAGCTGTTTTTT
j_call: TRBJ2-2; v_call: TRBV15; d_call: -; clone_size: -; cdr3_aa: CATSRDPNTGELFF; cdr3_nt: TGTGCCACCAGCAGAGACCCGAACACCGGGGAGCTGTTTTTT
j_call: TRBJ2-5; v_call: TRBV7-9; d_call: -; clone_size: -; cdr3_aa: CASSLGPRELDF; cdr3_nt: TGTGCCAGCAGCTTAGGTCCGCGGGAATTGGACTTC
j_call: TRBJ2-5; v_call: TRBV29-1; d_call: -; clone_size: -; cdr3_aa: CSARTEGETQYF; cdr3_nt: TGCAGCGCTCGTACTGAGGGAGAGACCCAGTACTTC
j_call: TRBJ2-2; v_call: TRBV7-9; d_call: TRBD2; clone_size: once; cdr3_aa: CASSSRATSGGNTGELFF; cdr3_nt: TGTGCCAGCAGCTCCAGAGCAACTAGCGGTGGGAACACCGGGGAGCTGTTTTTT
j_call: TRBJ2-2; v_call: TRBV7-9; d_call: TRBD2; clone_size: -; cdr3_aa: CASSFPAGGSAGELFF; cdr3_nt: TGTGCCAGCAGCTTTCCAGCGGGAGGTAGCGCCGGGGAGCTGTTTTTT
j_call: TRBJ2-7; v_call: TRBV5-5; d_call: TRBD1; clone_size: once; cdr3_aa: CASSLSYPGQGFHEQYF; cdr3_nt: TGTGCCAGCAGCTTGTCCTACCCGGGACAGGGTTTCCACGAGCAGTACTTC
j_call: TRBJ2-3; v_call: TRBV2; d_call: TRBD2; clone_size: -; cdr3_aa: CASSGLAGNTDTQYF; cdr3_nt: TGTGCCAGCAGTGGACTAGCGGGAAACACAGATACGCAGTATTTT
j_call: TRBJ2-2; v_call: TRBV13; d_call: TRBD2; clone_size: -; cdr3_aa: CASSSPGLAGGLASGELFF; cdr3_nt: TGTGCCAGCAGCTCACCGGGACTAGCGGGAGGGCTCGCTTCCGGGGAGCTGTTTTTT
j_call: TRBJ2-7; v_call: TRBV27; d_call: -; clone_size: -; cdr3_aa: CASSFYGGSYEQYF; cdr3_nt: TGTGCCAGCAGTTTTTACGGTGGGTCTTACGAGCAGTACTTC
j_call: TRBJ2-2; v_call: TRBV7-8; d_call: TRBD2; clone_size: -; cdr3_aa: CASSTRLAANTGELFF; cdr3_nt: TGTGCCAGCAGCACAAGACTAGCAGCGAACACCGGGGAGCTGTTTTTT
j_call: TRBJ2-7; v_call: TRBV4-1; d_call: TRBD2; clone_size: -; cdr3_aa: CASSQEPVSRELIYEQYF; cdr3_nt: TGCGCCAGCAGCCAAGAGCCGGTTTCGCGGGAGCTAATCTACGAGCAGTACTTC
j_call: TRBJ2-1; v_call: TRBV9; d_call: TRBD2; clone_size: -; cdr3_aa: CASSVSGTENNEQFF; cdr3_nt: TGTGCCAGCAGCGTTAGCGGGACGGAAAACAATGAGCAGTTCTTC
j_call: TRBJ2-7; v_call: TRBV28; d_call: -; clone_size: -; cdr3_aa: CASSLSGIPSSYEQYF; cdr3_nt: TGTGCCAGCAGTTTATCGGGCATCCCGAGCTCCTACGAGCAGTACTTC
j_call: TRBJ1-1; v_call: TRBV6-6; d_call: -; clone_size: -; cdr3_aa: CASSYYGYTEAFF; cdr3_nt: TGTGCCAGCAGTTACTACGGGTACACTGAAGCTTTCTTT